This section outlines one T cell receptor (beta chain) sequence together with its context. The antigen remains undetermined. TCRdb reanalysed the 5' RACE reads using MiXCR and keeps one entry per CDR3 protein. This sample has 750,000 to 850,000 distinct CDR3 sequences; 12% occur once, and the top ten carry less than 0.65%. Deletions cut 5 bases from V and 2 bases from J, with 9 bases between. Germline V gene sequence: CDR1 DFQATT, CDR2 SNEGSKA (reference sequence). The CDR3 spans 12 residues. These data originate in a study of CD8 T cells in ankylosing spondylitis. Study-wide findings and caveats: In ankylosing spondylitis blood, a motif of several highly homologous TCR beta variants appeared characteristic.

The sample comprised blood, either unsorted or a sorted T cell fraction (not recorded which). The receptor's source is a male donor with ankylosing spondylitis. The chain has TRBV20-1 and TRBJ2-5; D is perhaps TRBD2 (6 bases). The CDR3 loop reads CSAGGLQETQYF. CDR3 DNA sequence: TGCAGTGCTGGAGGACTACAAGAGACCCAGTACTTC.